This entry lists 13 T cell receptor beta chains sequenced from one sample in a study of T cell responses to AZD1222 COVID-19 vaccine. Using immunoSEQ multiplex PCR, the repertoire was profiled, and TCRdb retains in-frame clones only, with some absent. The sample yields approximately 100,000 clones, approximately 81% seen once. The sequencing used peripheral blood, collected 28 days after the second AZD1222 dose. The receptors were gathered from an adult who received the AZD1222 COVID-19 vaccine.

The chain joins TRBV7-9 to TRBJ2-2; no firm D call. V lost 5 bases, J lost 2 bases, and 18 bases lay in between. The CDR3 length is 17 residues. Germline assignment: CDR1 SEHNR and CDR2 FQNEAQ (reference sequence). CDR3: CASSLRAPLANTGELFF. The CDR3 DNA is TGTGCCAGCAGCCTCCGGGCCCCACTGGCCAACACCGGGGAGCTGTTTTTT.

The chain combines TRBV15 with TRBJ2-1, with D uncertain. V was pared by 0 bases and J by 10 bases, with 10 bases between. The CDR3 extends over 13 amino acids. Germline V gene sequence: CDR1 LNHNV, CDR2 YYDKDF (reference sequence). The CDR3 bases are TGTGCCACCAGCAGAGATTTGAAGTTAGAGCAGTTCTTC. This sequence encodes CATSRDLKLEQFF.

V usage is TRBV6-5 and J usage is TRBJ1-5; 7 bases line up with TRBD1. The CDR3 contains 15 residues. Trimming took 6 bases from V and 0 from J; bases not matched to a gene: 5. Per germline, CDR1 MNHEY and CDR2 SVGAGI. The CDR3 loop reads CASSSGTASNQPQHF. CDR3 nucleotide sequence: TGTGCCAGCAGCTCAGGGACAGCTAGCAATCAGCCCCAGCATTTT.

The chain employs TRBV19 and TRBJ1-1; TRBD1 matches at 7 bases. Germline V gives CDR1 LNHDA, CDR2 SQIVND (reference sequence). After removal of 5 bases from V and 0 bases from J, the junction contained 18 bases not matched to a gene. The CDR3 is 19 residues long. This CDR3 reads CASSPRRGSGTVMNTEAFF. The CDR3 DNA is TGTGCCAGTAGTCCTCGCCGGGGGTCCGGGACAGTTATGAACACTGAAGCTTTCTTT. The full variable domain, rest sourced from reference TRBV19 and TRBJ1-1, is DGGITQSPKYLFRKEGQNVTLSCEQNLNHDAMYWYRQDPGQGLRLIYYSQIVNDFQKGDIAEGYSVSREKKESFPLTVTSAQKNPTAFYLCASSPRRGSGTVMNTEAFFGQGTRLTVV.

This chain connects TRBV19 to TRBJ2-7; 10 positions agree with TRBD1. The germline V gene encodes CDR1 LNHDA and CDR2 SQIVND (reference sequence). V trimming: 10 bases; J trimming: 4 bases; junction bases outside the gene matches: 10. The CDR3 has 14 residues. CDR3 sequence reads: CATESGQGTYEQYF. The CDR3 coding sequence is TGTGCCACAGAATCGGGACAGGGGACTTACGAGCAGTACTTC.

The chain uses TRBV2 and TRBJ1-5, with D hard to call. CDR3 length equals 14 residues. Trimming cost V 2 bases and J 0 bases, with 5 bases left between them. Germline V lookup: CDR1 SNHLY, CDR2 FYNNEI. CDR3 in amino acids: CASSEISSNQPQHF. The CDR3, as DNA: TGTGCCAGCAGTGAAATTTCTAGCAATCAGCCCCAGCATTTT.

This chain connects TRBV6-5 to TRBJ2-7; TRBD2 matches 10 bases. CDR3 length: 14 amino acids. Germline V gene data show CDR1 as MNHEY and CDR2 as SVGAGI. The V and J ends lost 7 bases and 1 base, in that order; junction bases with no gene match: 4. CDR3 amino acids: CASKPGLASYEQYF. The DNA for the CDR3 is TGTGCCAGCAAACCGGGACTAGCGTCCTACGAGCAGTACTTC.

The count of this clone is one. Here the CDR3 DNA reads TGTGCCAGCTCCGCTAATAATGAAAAACTGTTTTTT. The encoded protein is CASSANNEKLFF. V and J are TRBV18 and TRBJ1-4; D is ambiguous. Germline CDR1 is KGHSH and CDR2 is LQKENI. This CDR3 comprises 12 residues. The germline V and J ends were trimmed by 6 bases and 4 bases, with 6 bases remaining between them.

In this sample, this clone turned up once. The chain links TRBV20-1 to TRBJ1-5; D may be TRBD1 (6 bases). The length of the CDR3 is 23 residues. Germline V CDR1 and CDR2: DFQATT, SNEGSKA (reference sequence). The V and J ends lost 3 bases and 0 bases respectively, with 36 bases between them. The DNA of the CDR3 is TGCAGTGCTAGTGGACTGGCTATCTCGGCCGCGCGCGCCGGGACAAATAGCAATCAGCCCCAGCATTTT. As protein: CSASGLAISAARAGTNSNQPQHF.

This rearrangement joins TRBV7-2 to TRBJ2-1; either TRBD1 or TRBD2 may supply D (5 bases each). V shed 8 bases and J shed 5 bases, with 19 bases lying between them. CDR1 SGHTA and CDR2 FQGNSA come from the germline V gene. This CDR3 is 15 amino acids long. The CDR3 here is CASSPRGGQHNEQFF. The CDR3 DNA follows: TGTGCCAGCTCTCCGAGGGGCGGGCAACACAATGAGCAGTTCTTC.

The genes are TRBV7-6 and TRBJ2-1; D is perhaps TRBD2 (5 bases). Trimming shortened V by 5 bases and J by 1 base, and 12 bases separated the two germline ends. Germline-derived CDR1 and CDR2 are SGHVS and FNYEAQ. CDR3 length: 15 amino acids. CDR3 sequence reads: CASSPPGVSYNEQFF. The CDR3 coding sequence is TGTGCCAGCAGCCCCCCCGGGGTTTCCTACAATGAGCAGTTCTTC.

The chain uses TRBV3-1 (or the pseudogene TRBV3-2) and TRBJ1-3; 8 nucleotides match TRBD1. This CDR3 is 17 amino acids long. The J segment lost 4 bases and the V segment lost 1 base, leaving 9 bases of the junction unmatched. The germline V gene has CDR1 LGHDT and CDR2 YNNKEL (reference sequence). The CDR3 spells CASSQGPGGTVGNTIYF. The CDR3 DNA sequence: TGTGCCAGCAGCCAAGGGCCAGGGGGCACCGTGGGAAACACCATATATTTT.

This clone turned up a few times. The rearrangement links TRBV11-1 to TRBJ1-4, with no clear D. This CDR3 is 13 amino acids long. V was shortened by 6 bases and J by 8 bases, with 13 bases between the two germline ends. Germline V gives CDR1 SGHAT, CDR2 FQDESV (reference sequence). The CDR3 spells CASSLRPVEKLFF. The CDR3 coding sequence is TGTGCCAGCAGTCTAAGGCCGGTCGAAAAACTGTTTTTT.